This T cell receptor (beta chain) was sequenced during a study of vaccination and CD4 T cells after COVID-19. Study as a whole: Drawing of post-COVID samples took place a median roughly 100 days after diagnosis (range 35 to 161). Some control cultures received a CEFX pool, which served as the positive control. Others received an HIV-1 Nef pool or no peptide.

Treatment meaning: roughly 11-day PBMC culture with coronavirus spike peptide pools or control peptides (ViraFEST assay). Investigators obtained the unexposed donor's CD4+ T cells before the COVID-19 pandemic (2011-2018). With around 9.2 ug/ml peptide pools and around 9.6 IU/ml IL-2, PBMCs were cultured at fewer than 2.5 million per well. Germline V CDR1 and CDR2: SGHVS, FQNEAQ. The CDR3 consists of 14 residues. Trimming removed 1 base at V and 3 bases at J, with 9 bases between. Cultured CD4+ T cell DNA was sequenced using the Oncomine TCR Beta short-read assay. The source of extracted genomic DNA was cultured CD4+ T cells. A single record per CDR3 protein comes from TCRdb applying MiXCR to the PCR reads. The data show roughly 9,500 distinct CDR3 sequences, around 37% seen once. This clonotype was seen a few times. The target antigen is unknown.

The TCR originated in a human donor in good health. The specimen sequenced was CD4+ T cells from blood, cultured in vitro. This chain joins TRBV7-8 and TRBJ1-1; D is perhaps TRBD1 (6 bases). This CDR3 is CASSLGGQDTEAFF. The CDR3 nucleotides read TGTGCCAGCAGCTTAGGGGGGCAGGACACTGAAGCTTTCTTT. Based on the CDR3 plus reference TRBV7-8 and TRBJ1-1, the full variable domain is GAGVSQSPRYKVAKRGQDVALRCDPISGHVSLFWYQQALGQGPEFLTYFQNEAQLDKSGLPSDRFFAERPEGSVSTLKIQRTQQEDSAVYLCASSLGGQDTEAFFGQGTRLTVV.